Listed below are T cell receptor beta chains from one sample, sequenced in a study of Ad26.COV2.S vaccination and SARS-CoV-2 variants. Clones were sequenced by immunoSEQ multiplex PCR, and TCRdb holds only the in-frame ones, with some missing. Here the sample spans more than 120,000 clones, 86% being singletons. The sample in question was peripheral blood, obtained after recovery from COVID-19. The receptors stem from a human donor who had recovered from COVID-19. Both conserved end residues are part of each CDR3. A D gene is named only where the DNA matches it firmly. Clone size, where shown, is once, few, many, or a class for clones that have expanded.

j_call: TRBJ2-1; v_call: TRBV7-2; d_call: .; clone_size: .; cdr3_aa: CASSSTGTVDYNEQFF; cdr3_nt: TGTGCCAGCAGCTCCACCGGGACGGTAGACTACAATGAGCAGTTCTTC
j_call: TRBJ1-2; v_call: TRBV5-5; d_call: TRBD1; clone_size: few; cdr3_aa: CASRNTGGYGYTF; cdr3_nt: TGTGCCAGCAGGAATACAGGGGGATATGGCTACACCTTC
j_call: TRBJ2-5; v_call: TRBV6-5; d_call: .; clone_size: once; cdr3_aa: CASSYTQETQYF; cdr3_nt: TGTGCCAGCAGTTACACCCAAGAGACCCAGTACTTC
j_call: TRBJ1-1; v_call: TRBV7-8; d_call: .; clone_size: .; cdr3_aa: CASSFWKGTEAFF; cdr3_nt: TGTGCCAGCAGCTTTTGGAAGGGGACTGAAGCTTTCTTT
j_call: TRBJ1-2; v_call: TRBV11-2; d_call: .; clone_size: .; cdr3_aa: CASSLVGGGHYGYTF; cdr3_nt: TGTGCCAGCAGCTTAGTCGGAGGGGGACACTATGGCTACACCTTC
j_call: TRBJ1-1; v_call: TRBV5-1; d_call: .; clone_size: .; cdr3_aa: CASSYNSQGEDTEAFF; cdr3_nt: TGCGCCAGCAGCTACAACTCACAGGGAGAGGACACTGAAGCTTTCTTT
j_call: TRBJ2-7; v_call: TRBV19; d_call: .; clone_size: .; cdr3_aa: CASSPPGLVDEQYF; cdr3_nt: TGTGCCAGTAGTCCCCCTGGGCTTGTCGACGAGCAGTACTTC
j_call: TRBJ2-1; v_call: TRBV7-6; d_call: .; clone_size: .; cdr3_aa: CASSLVGGTYNEQFF; cdr3_nt: TGTGCCAGCAGCTTAGTTGGGGGGACCTACAATGAGCAGTTCTTC
j_call: TRBJ1-1; v_call: TRBV28; d_call: .; clone_size: .; cdr3_aa: CASSFSGVEAFF; cdr3_nt: TGTGCCAGCAGCTTCTCGGGGGTTGAAGCTTTCTTT
j_call: TRBJ1-1; v_call: TRBV30; d_call: .; clone_size: .; cdr3_aa: CASSGRAIEAFF; cdr3_nt: TGTGCCTCTTCTGGGAGGGCGATTGAAGCTTTCTTT
j_call: TRBJ2-6; v_call: TRBV29-1; d_call: .; clone_size: .; cdr3_aa: CSARRPGANVLTF; cdr3_nt: TGCAGCGCACGGCGGCCTGGGGCCAACGTCCTGACTTTC
j_call: TRBJ2-7; v_call: TRBV5-5; d_call: .; clone_size: once; cdr3_aa: CASTLSMLHSYEQYF; cdr3_nt: TGTGCCAGCACCCTCTCCATGCTGCACTCCTACGAGCAGTACTTC
j_call: TRBJ1-1; v_call: TRBV28; d_call: .; clone_size: .; cdr3_aa: CASSPQDAYTEAFF; cdr3_nt: TGTGCCAGCAGTCCACAGGACGCATACACTGAAGCTTTCTTT
j_call: TRBJ1-1; v_call: TRBV20-1; d_call: .; clone_size: once; cdr3_aa: CSASVTERLGTEAFF; cdr3_nt: TGCAGTGCTAGTGTGACGGAACGGCTGGGCACTGAAGCTTTCTTT
j_call: TRBJ2-1; v_call: TRBV10-2; d_call: .; clone_size: once; cdr3_aa: CALGPNEQFF; cdr3_nt: TGCGCCTTGGGTCCCAATGAGCAGTTCTTC
j_call: TRBJ1-1; v_call: TRBV30; d_call: .; clone_size: .; cdr3_aa: CAWSGGAEAFF; cdr3_nt: TGTGCCTGGAGTGGAGGGGCTGAAGCTTTCTTT
j_call: TRBJ1-3; v_call: TRBV28; d_call: TRBD1; clone_size: .; cdr3_aa: CASGGWDRDGNTIYF; cdr3_nt: TGTGCCAGCGGGGGGTGGGACAGGGATGGAAACACCATATATTTT
j_call: TRBJ1-1; v_call: TRBV4-3; d_call: TRBD1; clone_size: .; cdr3_aa: CASSQPGTGADTEAFF; cdr3_nt: TGCGCCAGCAGCCAACCCGGGACAGGGGCGGACACTGAAGCTTTCTTT
j_call: TRBJ1-1; v_call: TRBV4-1; d_call: .; clone_size: .; cdr3_aa: CASSLQGLAEAFF; cdr3_nt: TGCGCCAGCAGCCTACAGGGACTCGCTGAAGCTTTCTTT
j_call: TRBJ2-7; v_call: TRBV19; d_call: .; clone_size: .; cdr3_aa: CASSIKAGKQYF; cdr3_nt: TGTGCCAGTAGTATCAAGGCGGGTAAGCAGTACTTC
j_call: TRBJ2-7; v_call: TRBV7-6; d_call: TRBD2; clone_size: .; cdr3_aa: CASSPYGGASYEQYF; cdr3_nt: TGTGCCAGCAGCCCCTACGGGGGGGCGAGCTACGAGCAGTACTTC
j_call: TRBJ1-2; v_call: TRBV10-2; d_call: .; clone_size: .; cdr3_aa: CASSDKGRTSNYGYTF; cdr3_nt: TGCGCCAGCAGTGATAAGGGTCGGACTTCTAACTATGGCTACACCTTC
j_call: TRBJ1-1; v_call: TRBV5-1; d_call: .; clone_size: once; cdr3_aa: CASSLAEHTEAFF; cdr3_nt: TGCGCCAGCAGCTTGGCAGAGCACACTGAAGCTTTCTTT
j_call: TRBJ1-1; v_call: TRBV30; d_call: .; clone_size: .; cdr3_aa: CAWGLVRGTEAFF; cdr3_nt: TGTGCCTGGGGTTTAGTGCGTGGGACTGAAGCTTTCTTT
j_call: TRBJ1-1; v_call: TRBV7-9; d_call: .; clone_size: .; cdr3_aa: CASSRAYKGRAEAFF; cdr3_nt: TGTGCCAGCAGCCGAGCCTACAAGGGACGGGCTGAAGCTTTCTTT
j_call: TRBJ1-3; v_call: TRBV5-6; d_call: .; clone_size: .; cdr3_aa: CASSLRGDSYSGNTIYF; cdr3_nt: TGTGCCAGCAGCTTGAGGGGGGACTCATACTCTGGAAACACCATATATTTT
j_call: TRBJ2-7; v_call: TRBV3-1/TRBV3-2; d_call: TRBD1; clone_size: few; cdr3_aa: CASSPPGQDEQYF; cdr3_nt: TGTGCCAGCAGCCCCCCGGGACAGGACGAGCAGTACTTC
j_call: TRBJ2-1; v_call: TRBV6-2/TRBV6-3; d_call: TRBD2; clone_size: .; cdr3_aa: CASSRTGTSYWNEQFF; cdr3_nt: TGTGCCAGCAGCCGAACCGGGACTAGCTACTGGAATGAGCAGTTCTTC
j_call: TRBJ2-2; v_call: TRBV7-9; d_call: .; clone_size: .; cdr3_aa: CASSSLGPRTGELFF; cdr3_nt: TGTGCCAGCAGCTCGCTCGGCCCGCGGACCGGGGAGCTGTTTTTT
j_call: TRBJ2-7; v_call: TRBV7-9; d_call: TRBD1; clone_size: .; cdr3_aa: CASSSGTDLWEQYF; cdr3_nt: TGTGCCAGCAGCTCCGGGACAGACCTCTGGGAGCAGTACTTC
j_call: TRBJ2-5; v_call: TRBV6-2/TRBV6-3; d_call: .; clone_size: once; cdr3_aa: CASSYSQGEGETQYF; cdr3_nt: TGTGCCAGCAGTTACTCTCAGGGTGAGGGGGAGACCCAGTACTTC
j_call: TRBJ2-2; v_call: TRBV6-5; d_call: TRBD2; clone_size: .; cdr3_aa: CAMVGTSGEPGELFF; cdr3_nt: TGTGCCATGGTGGGGACTAGCGGGGAACCCGGGGAGCTGTTTTTT
j_call: TRBJ1-1; v_call: TRBV10-1; d_call: TRBD1; clone_size: few; cdr3_aa: CARGQTGTELPNTEAFF; cdr3_nt: TGCGCCAGGGGACAAACTGGGACAGAGCTACCGAACACTGAAGCTTTCTTT
j_call: TRBJ1-2; v_call: TRBV7-2; d_call: .; clone_size: .; cdr3_aa: CASSLGGGLSDLGVYGYTF; cdr3_nt: TGTGCCAGCAGCTTAGGGGGGGGCCTCTCGGATTTAGGGGTCTATGGCTACACCTTC
j_call: TRBJ2-7; v_call: TRBV19; d_call: TRBD1; clone_size: .; cdr3_aa: CASSTGGRVGEQYF; cdr3_nt: TGTGCCAGTAGTACAGGGGGCCGGGTTGGTGAGCAGTACTTC
j_call: TRBJ2-3; v_call: TRBV6-2/TRBV6-3; d_call: .; clone_size: .; cdr3_aa: CASSYGLGVGVGTQYF; cdr3_nt: TGTGCCAGCAGTTACGGCTTGGGAGTAGGGGTTGGTACGCAGTATTTT
j_call: TRBJ2-5; v_call: TRBV6-6; d_call: TRBD2; clone_size: .; cdr3_aa: CASSSLAGGQETQYF; cdr3_nt: TGTGCCAGCAGCTCGCTAGCGGGGGGACAAGAGACCCAGTACTTC
j_call: TRBJ2-7; v_call: TRBV2; d_call: .; clone_size: .; cdr3_aa: CASTYTLSSYEQYF; cdr3_nt: TGTGCCAGCACCTATACACTCAGCTCCTACGAGCAGTACTTC
j_call: TRBJ2-3; v_call: TRBV30; d_call: TRBD1; clone_size: .; cdr3_aa: CAWNPGQGRYLGTDTQYF; cdr3_nt: TGTGCCTGGAACCCGGGACAGGGGAGGTACTTGGGCACAGATACGCAGTATTTT
j_call: TRBJ2-3; v_call: TRBV6-5; d_call: TRBD2; clone_size: .; cdr3_aa: CASRRTSGGEYF; cdr3_nt: TGTGCCAGCAGAAGGACTAGCGGGGGGGAGTATTTT
j_call: TRBJ1-1; v_call: TRBV25-1; d_call: .; clone_size: .; cdr3_aa: CASSPPRALNTEAFF; cdr3_nt: TGTGCCAGCAGCCCCCCCCGGGCGTTGAACACTGAAGCTTTCTTT
j_call: TRBJ1-4; v_call: TRBV5-5; d_call: .; clone_size: .; cdr3_aa: CASSLGVFTNEKLFF; cdr3_nt: TGTGCCAGCAGCTTGGGGGTTTTTACTAATGAAAAACTGTTTTTT
j_call: TRBJ1-4; v_call: TRBV28; d_call: .; clone_size: .; cdr3_aa: CASSFPPTNEKLFF; cdr3_nt: TGTGCCAGCAGTTTTCCCCCAACTAATGAAAAACTGTTTTTT
j_call: TRBJ1-2; v_call: TRBV4-3; d_call: .; clone_size: .; cdr3_aa: CASSQDGQGSYASYTF; cdr3_nt: TGCGCCAGCAGCCAAGACGGGCAGGGTAGCTATGCGAGCTACACCTTC
j_call: TRBJ1-1; v_call: TRBV4-1; d_call: TRBD1; clone_size: .; cdr3_aa: CASSQGDRAPEAFF; cdr3_nt: TGCGCCAGCAGCCAAGGGGACAGGGCTCCTGAAGCTTTCTTT
j_call: TRBJ1-6; v_call: TRBV2; d_call: .; clone_size: .; cdr3_aa: CASSERGRGGSPLHF; cdr3_nt: TGTGCCAGCAGTGAAAGGGGCAGGGGCGGTTCACCCCTCCACTTT
j_call: TRBJ2-6; v_call: TRBV2; d_call: .; clone_size: .; cdr3_aa: CASSTDSSGANVLTF; cdr3_nt: TGTGCCAGCAGTACCGATTCCTCTGGGGCCAACGTCCTGACTTTC
j_call: TRBJ1-1; v_call: TRBV6-5; d_call: TRBD1; clone_size: .; cdr3_aa: CASSRRGTEAFF; cdr3_nt: TGTGCCAGCAGTCGCAGGGGGACTGAAGCTTTCTTT
j_call: TRBJ1-1; v_call: TRBV12-3/TRBV12-4; d_call: .; clone_size: .; cdr3_aa: CASSFSNTEAFF; cdr3_nt: TGTGCCAGCAGTTTTTCGAACACTGAAGCTTTCTTT
j_call: TRBJ2-2; v_call: TRBV30; d_call: .; clone_size: .; cdr3_aa: CAWSQGRTLELFF; cdr3_nt: TGTGCCTGGAGTCAGGGACGGACCCTAGAGCTGTTTTTT
j_call: TRBJ2-3; v_call: TRBV15; d_call: TRBD2; clone_size: .; cdr3_aa: CATSRGRGDTQYF; cdr3_nt: TGTGCCACCAGCAGAGGGCGGGGGGATACGCAGTATTTT
j_call: TRBJ1-1; v_call: TRBV15; d_call: .; clone_size: .; cdr3_aa: CATSRETDRTEAFF; cdr3_nt: TGTGCCACCAGCAGAGAAACGGATAGAACTGAAGCTTTCTTT